This T cell receptor beta chain was sequenced in a study of PD-1 blockade in mismatch repair-deficient tumors. Study background: Patients had over ten mismatch repair-deficient cancer types and were previously treated and progressing. Study findings and constraints: After pembrolizumab, tumor-resident clones rose rapidly, then generally contracted before radiologic responses.

The CDR3 extends over 15 amino acids. The germline CDR1 and CDR2 sequences are MNHEY and SMNVEV (reference sequence). Losses at the gene ends were 5 bases for V and 3 bases for J; bases not matched to a gene: 6. Mismatch repair deficiency was confirmed in all patients, by PCR or immunohistochemistry. Here immunoSEQ multiplex PCR was the method, and the copy in TCRdb shows in-frame clones only, minus some. The profile covers 49,000 or so clones, with more than 65% appearing a single time and 6.5% to 9% taken by the ten largest. As for this clone: Its antigen is not identified.

The specimen comprised peripheral blood, sampled 20 weeks after starting pembrolizumab. The sequence came from an adult with mismatch repair-deficient cancer. This chain connects TRBV27 to TRBJ1-3, with 8 bases aligning to TRBD1. CDR3: CASSPGQDYGNTIYF. The CDR3 coding sequence is TGTGCCAGCAGTCCGGGACAGGATTATGGAAACACCATATATTTT.